The source of this T cell receptor beta chain is a study of technical replicates of blood from several donors. V lost 9 bases to trimming and J lost 4 bases; unmatched junction nucleotides: 12. The CDR3 extends over 16 amino acids. Germline CDR1 is MGHDK and CDR2 is SYGVNS. Only in-frame clones appear in the TCRdb table, and some are missing; sequencing was by immunoSEQ multiplex PCR. Of more than 70,000 clones detected, around 97% appear once; the ten largest clones hold approximately 0.21%. The chain uses TRBV25-1 and TRBJ2-1, with TRBD1 matching over 10 bases. The origin of this receptor is a human donor in good health. The sequencing input was T cells isolated from PBMCs. CDR3 DNA sequence: TGTGCCAGTGCGCCAGAGGGACAGGGGAATTACAATGAGCAGTTCTTC. Translated: CASAPEGQGNYNEQFF. Filled out from reference TRBV25-1 and TRBJ2-1, the complete variable domain reads EADIYQTPRYLVIGTGKKITLECSQTMGHDKMYWYQQDPGMELHLIHYSYGVNSTEKGDLSSESTVSRIRTEHFPLTLESARPSHTSQYLCASAPEGQGNYNEQFFGPGTRLTVL.